The entry below describes one TCR beta chain. What it binds is unknown. The PCR made use of 60 Vbeta and 13 Jbeta primers. TCRdb's table, derived via immunoSEQ multiplex PCR, lists solely in-frame clones and lacks some. The table has under 200,000 clones, approximately 72% seen once; the top ten hold about 1.3%. The junction had 7 bases not matched to a gene; V was cut back by 3 bases and J by 5 bases. Looked up from germline, CDR1 is SGHTA and CDR2 is FQGNSA. This CDR3 spans 15 amino acids. Healthy people donating bone marrow made up the donors. These data come from a study of cytomegalovirus exposure and HLA in healthy donors. The study, taken as a whole, reports: Most of the CMV-associated TCR beta chains (in a later analysis) appeared to be HLA-restricted.

The receptor's source is a man aged 45-65 years in good health and CMV-seronegative. V and J are TRBV7-2 and TRBJ2-5; 9 nucleotides align to TRBD2. Sequencing was performed on PBMCs. The CDR3 coding sequence is TGTGCCAGCAGCTTCGGCCTAGCGGGGATGGAGACCCAGTACTTC. It translates to CASSFGLAGMETQYF.